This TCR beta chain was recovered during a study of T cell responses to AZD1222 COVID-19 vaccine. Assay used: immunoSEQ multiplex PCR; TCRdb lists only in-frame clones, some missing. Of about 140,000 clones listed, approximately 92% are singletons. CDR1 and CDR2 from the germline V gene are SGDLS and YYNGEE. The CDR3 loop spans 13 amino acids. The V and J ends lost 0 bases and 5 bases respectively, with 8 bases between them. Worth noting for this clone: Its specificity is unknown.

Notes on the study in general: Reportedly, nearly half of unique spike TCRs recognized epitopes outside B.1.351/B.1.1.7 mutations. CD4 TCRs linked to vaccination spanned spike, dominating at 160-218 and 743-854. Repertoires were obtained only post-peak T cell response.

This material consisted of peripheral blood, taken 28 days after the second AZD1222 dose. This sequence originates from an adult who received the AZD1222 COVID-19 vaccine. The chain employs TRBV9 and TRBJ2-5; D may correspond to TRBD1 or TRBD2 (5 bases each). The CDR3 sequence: CASSVGGLETQYF. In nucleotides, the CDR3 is TGTGCCAGCAGCGTAGGGGGGTTGGAGACCCAGTACTTC.